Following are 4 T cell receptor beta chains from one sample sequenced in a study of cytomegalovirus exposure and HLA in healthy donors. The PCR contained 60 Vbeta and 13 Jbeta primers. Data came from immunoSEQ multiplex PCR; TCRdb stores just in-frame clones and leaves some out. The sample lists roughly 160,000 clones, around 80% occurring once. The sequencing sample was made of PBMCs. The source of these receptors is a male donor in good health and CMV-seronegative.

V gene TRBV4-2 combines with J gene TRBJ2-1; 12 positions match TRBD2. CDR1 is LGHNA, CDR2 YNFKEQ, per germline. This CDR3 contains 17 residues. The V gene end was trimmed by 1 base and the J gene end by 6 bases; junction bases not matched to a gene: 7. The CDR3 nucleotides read TGTGCCAGCAGCCAAGGAACTAGCGGGAGGAAGGTCAATGAGCAGTTCTTC. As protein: CASSQGTSGRKVNEQFF.

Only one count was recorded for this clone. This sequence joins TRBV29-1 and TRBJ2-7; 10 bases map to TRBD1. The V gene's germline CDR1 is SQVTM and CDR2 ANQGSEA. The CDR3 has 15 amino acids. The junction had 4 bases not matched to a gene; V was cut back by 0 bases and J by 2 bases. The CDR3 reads CSVEDWGQGPYEQYF. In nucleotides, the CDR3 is TGCAGCGTTGAAGATTGGGGACAGGGGCCCTACGAGCAGTACTTC.

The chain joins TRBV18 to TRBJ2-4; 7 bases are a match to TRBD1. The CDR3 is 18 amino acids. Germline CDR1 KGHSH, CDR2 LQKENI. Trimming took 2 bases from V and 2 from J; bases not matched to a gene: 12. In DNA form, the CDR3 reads TGTGCCAGCTCACCAGCCCCTCGACAGGGTTGGACCAAAAACATTCAGTACTTC. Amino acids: CASSPAPRQGWTKNIQYF.

CDR3 nucleotide sequence: TGTGCCAGCAGCGCCCTGGGCGGGGACCAAGAGACCCAGTACTTC. This encodes CASSALGGDQETQYF. V and J are TRBV7-9 and TRBJ2-5, with a weak D call TRBD2 (6 bases). The CDR3 is 15 amino acids. V was pared by 5 bases and J by 0 bases, with 13 bases between. Germline V gives CDR1 SEHNR, CDR2 FQNEAQ (reference sequence).